This TCR beta chain is from a study of blood T cell repertoires in COVID-19. Study-level information: The study drew acute and convalescent COVID-19 samples from the United States, Italy and Spain.

Per the germline V gene, CDR1 is KGHSH and CDR2 is LQKENI. The CDR3 has 13 amino acids. Authors' processing steps: Quantification of nucleated cells was approximated via reference gene primer amplification. Using immunoSEQ multiplex PCR, the repertoire was profiled, and TCRdb retains in-frame clones only, with some absent. V, J and clone size derive from that table, while D and trimming were established from the DNA sequence. The data contain just over 350,000 clones, around nine tenths of them singletons. A note on this clone: One end of the junction fails to match germline, which may point to a read error. Distinct nucleotide sequences in the sample also encode this CDR3.

The TCR was taken from a woman aged 55-69 years with COVID-19, enrolled during active disease. The material sequenced was peripheral blood. This chain uses TRBV18 with TRBJ2-5; D gene unclear. CDR3 sequence: CASSRGSQETQYF. In DNA, the CDR3 is TGTGCCAGCTCACGAGGCAGCCAAGAGACCCAATACTTC.